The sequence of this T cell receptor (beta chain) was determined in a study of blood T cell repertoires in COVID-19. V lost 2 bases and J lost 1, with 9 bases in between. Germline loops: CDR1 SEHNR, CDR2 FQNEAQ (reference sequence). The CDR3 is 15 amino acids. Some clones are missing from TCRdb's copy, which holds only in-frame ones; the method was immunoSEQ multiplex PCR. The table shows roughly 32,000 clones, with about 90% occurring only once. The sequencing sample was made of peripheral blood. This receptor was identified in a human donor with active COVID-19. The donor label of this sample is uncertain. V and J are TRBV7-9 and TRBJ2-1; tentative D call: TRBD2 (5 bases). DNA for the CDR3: TGTGCCAGCAGCTTAACTACTAGTTCCTACAATGAGCAGTTCTTC. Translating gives CASSLTTSSYNEQFF.